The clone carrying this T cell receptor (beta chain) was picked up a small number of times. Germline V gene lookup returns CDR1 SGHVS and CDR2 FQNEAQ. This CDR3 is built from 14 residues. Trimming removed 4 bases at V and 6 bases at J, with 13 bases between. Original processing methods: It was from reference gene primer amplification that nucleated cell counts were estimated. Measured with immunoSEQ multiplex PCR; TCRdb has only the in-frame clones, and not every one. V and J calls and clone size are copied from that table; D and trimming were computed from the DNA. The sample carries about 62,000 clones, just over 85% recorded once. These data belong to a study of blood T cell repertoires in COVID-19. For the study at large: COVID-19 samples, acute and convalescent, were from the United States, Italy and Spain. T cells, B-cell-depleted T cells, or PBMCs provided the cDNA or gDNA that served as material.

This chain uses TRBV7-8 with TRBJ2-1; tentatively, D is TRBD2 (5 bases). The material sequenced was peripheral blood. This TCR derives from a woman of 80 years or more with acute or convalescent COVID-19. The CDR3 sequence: CASSSVGVANEQFF. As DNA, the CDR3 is TGTGCCAGCAGCTCCGTCGGGGTAGCCAATGAGCAGTTCTTC.